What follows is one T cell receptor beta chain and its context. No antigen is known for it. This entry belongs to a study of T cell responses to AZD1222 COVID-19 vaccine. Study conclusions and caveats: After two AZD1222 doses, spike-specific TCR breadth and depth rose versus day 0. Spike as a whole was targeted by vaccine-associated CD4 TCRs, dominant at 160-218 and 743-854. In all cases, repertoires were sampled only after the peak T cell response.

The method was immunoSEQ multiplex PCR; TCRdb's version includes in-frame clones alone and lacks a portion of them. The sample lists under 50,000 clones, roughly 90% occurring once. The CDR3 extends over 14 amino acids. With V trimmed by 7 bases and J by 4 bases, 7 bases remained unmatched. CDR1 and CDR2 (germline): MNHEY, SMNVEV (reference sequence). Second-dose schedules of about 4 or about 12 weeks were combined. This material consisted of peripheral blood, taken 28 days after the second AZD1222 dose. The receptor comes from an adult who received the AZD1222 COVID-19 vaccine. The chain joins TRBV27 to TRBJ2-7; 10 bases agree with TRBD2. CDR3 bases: TGTGCCAGCACCCGAGCGGGAGGGGTTTACGAGCAGTACTTC. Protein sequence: CASTRAGGVYEQYF.